This TCR beta chain is drawn from a study of post-analysis software for immune sequencing data. The wider study: Included among the disease courses, which were recorded for the cohort, were relapsing-remitting, secondary progressive and progressive-relapsing multiple sclerosis. Study-wide results and limits: When patients were compared with controls, about five TRBV segments were more frequent, TRBV5-6, TRBV5-1 and TRBV20-1 among them. Significantly decreased normalized Chao1 diversity was recorded for multiple sclerosis patients relative to controls.

Researchers reported that TCR beta cDNA libraries carried unique molecular identifiers. When roughly 1 to 10 million T cells were used, they gave hundreds of thousands of cDNA molecules. MiXCR was run by TCRdb on the PCR reads, yielding one entry per CDR3 protein. The sample includes 700,000 to 800,000 distinct CDR3 sequences, 30% of them seen just once. The CDR3 totals 16 residues. CDR1 and CDR2 from the germline V gene are SEHNR and FQNEAQ (reference sequence). The junction had 9 bases not matched to a gene; V was cut back by 5 bases and J by 4 bases. Details on this clonotype: Its target is not known.

V usage is TRBV7-9 and J usage is TRBJ2-3; 10 bases align to TRBD1. The source of this sequence is a girl between 10 and 17 years old with multiple sclerosis. Material: blood. CDR3 DNA: TGTGCCAGCAGCCTGATTACCGGGACAGGGGCAGATACGCAGTATTTT. It yields the protein CASSLITGTGADTQYF.